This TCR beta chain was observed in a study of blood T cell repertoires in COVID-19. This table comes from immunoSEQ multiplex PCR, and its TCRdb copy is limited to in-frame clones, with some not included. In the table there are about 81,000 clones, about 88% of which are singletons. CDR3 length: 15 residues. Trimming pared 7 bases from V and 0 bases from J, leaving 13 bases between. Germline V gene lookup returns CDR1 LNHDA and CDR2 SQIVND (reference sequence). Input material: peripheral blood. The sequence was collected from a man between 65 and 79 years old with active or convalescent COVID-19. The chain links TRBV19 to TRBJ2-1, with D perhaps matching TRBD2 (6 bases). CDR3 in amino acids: CASKTGGDSYNEQFF. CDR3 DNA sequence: TGTGCCAGTAAAACCGGAGGGGACTCCTACAATGAGCAGTTCTTC. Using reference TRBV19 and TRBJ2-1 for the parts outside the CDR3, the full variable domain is DGGITQSPKYLFRKEGQNVTLSCEQNLNHDAMYWYRQDPGQGLRLIYYSQIVNDFQKGDIAEGYSVSREKKESFPLTVTSAQKNPTAFYLCASKTGGDSYNEQFFGPGTRLTVL.